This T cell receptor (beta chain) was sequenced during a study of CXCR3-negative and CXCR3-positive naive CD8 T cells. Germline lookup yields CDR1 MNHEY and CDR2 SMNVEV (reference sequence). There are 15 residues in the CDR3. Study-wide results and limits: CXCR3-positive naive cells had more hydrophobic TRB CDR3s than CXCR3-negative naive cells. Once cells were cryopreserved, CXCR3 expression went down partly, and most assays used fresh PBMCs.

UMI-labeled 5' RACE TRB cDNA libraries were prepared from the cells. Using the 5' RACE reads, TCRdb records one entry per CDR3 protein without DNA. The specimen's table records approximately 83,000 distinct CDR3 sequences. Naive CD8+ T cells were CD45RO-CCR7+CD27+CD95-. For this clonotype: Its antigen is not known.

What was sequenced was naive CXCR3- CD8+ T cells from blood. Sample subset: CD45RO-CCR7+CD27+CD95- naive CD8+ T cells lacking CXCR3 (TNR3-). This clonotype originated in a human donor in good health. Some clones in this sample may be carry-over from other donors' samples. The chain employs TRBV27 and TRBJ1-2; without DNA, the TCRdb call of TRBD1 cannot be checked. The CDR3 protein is CASSLYEGDPYGYTF.